Listed below are T cell receptor beta chains from one sample, sequenced in a study of cytomegalovirus exposure and HLA in healthy donors. Measured with immunoSEQ multiplex PCR; TCRdb has only the in-frame clones, and not every one. The sample holds about 130,000 clones, roughly three quarters seen once. Sample: PBMCs. The receptors were sampled from a woman in her twenties or thirties in good health and CMV-seronegative. The CDR3 runs from the conserved cysteine through the conserved F or W. D genes are given only for firm matches. The size entry is marked missing in some rows and otherwise reads once, few, many or a size class.

V	J	D	size	DNA	CDR3
TRBV5-4	TRBJ2-7	NA	few	TGTGCCAGCAGCTCCATGGGCTCGAAGTACTTC	CASSSMGSKYF
TRBV11-2	TRBJ2-3	TRBD2	few	TGTGCCAGCAGCTTACTAGCGGGGGGGCAAGACACGCAGTATTTT	CASSLLAGGQDTQYF
TRBV7-9	TRBJ2-7	NA	NA	TGTGCCAGCAGCCGAACATACGAGCAGTACTTC	CASSRTYEQYF
TRBV19	TRBJ1-2	NA	NA	TGTGCCAGTAGTCTAAGACAGCTCCGGGATGGCTACACCTTC	CASSLRQLRDGYTF
TRBV11-2	TRBJ1-2	NA	NA	TGTGCCAGCAGCTCCCCCAGGGATAACTATGGCTACACCTTC	CASSSPRDNYGYTF
TRBV7-3	TRBJ2-7	TRBD2	NA	TGTGCCAGCAGCCCAGCCTCCGGGACTAGCGGGAGGGATCCCTACGAGCAGTACTTC	CASSPASGTSGRDPYEQYF
TRBV2	TRBJ2-3	TRBD2	NA	TGTGCCAGCCCCCCTCTCGGGACTAGCGATAGCACAGATACGCAGTATTTT	CASPPLGTSDSTDTQYF
TRBV29-1	TRBJ1-5	TRBD1	once	TGCAGCGTTGCTTGGGACAGTGGAATCAATCAGCCCCAGCATTTT	CSVAWDSGINQPQHF
TRBV29-1	TRBJ2-1	TRBD2	few	TGCAGCGCTAGAAGCGGGAGTGGTGAGCAGTTCTTC	CSARSGSGEQFF
TRBV28	TRBJ2-3	NA	NA	TGTGCCAGCAGCCTGGGCCTAGCGACAGATACGCAGTATTTT	CASSLGLATDTQYF
TRBV9	TRBJ1-3	NA	NA	TGTGCCAGTCAGACTACTCCTGGAAACACCATATATTTT	CASQTTPGNTIYF
TRBV5-1	TRBJ2-1	NA	NA	TGCGCCAGCGCCCTACTAGATTTCGGCAATGAGCAGTTCTTC	CASALLDFGNEQFF
TRBV7-7	TRBJ1-1	NA	few	TGTGCTAGCAGCTTAGAAGAGGGCACTGAAGCTTTCTTT	CASSLEEGTEAFF
TRBV19	TRBJ1-1	NA	NA	TGTGCCAGTAGTGGACAGTATCTCGGCACTGAAGCTTTCTTT	CASSGQYLGTEAFF
TRBV5-1	TRBJ2-7	TRBD2	NA	TGCGCCAGCAGACGCGGGGGACTAGTCGACGAGCAGTACTTC	CASRRGGLVDEQYF
TRBV7-6	TRBJ2-1	NA	NA	TGTGCCAGCAGCCTAAGCTCCTACAATGAGCAGTTCTTC	CASSLSSYNEQFF
TRBV11-2	TRBJ1-3	NA	NA	TGTGCCAGCAGCTTAGTAACGGGGTTCGGAAACACCATATATTTT	CASSLVTGFGNTIYF
TRBV7-3	TRBJ2-1	TRBD2	NA	TGTGCCAGCAGCTTAGAAGGACTAGCGGGGCAGGAGCAGTTCTTC	CASSLEGLAGQEQFF
TRBV7-2	TRBJ2-1	NA	few	TGTGCCAGCAGCTCCTACGGAGGGGAGCAGTTCTTC	CASSSYGGEQFF
TRBV21-1	TRBJ2-1	NA	NA	TGTGCCAGCAGCCCCAAGGGGCGACCCTACAATGAGCAGTTCTTC	CASSPKGRPYNEQFF
TRBV4-2	TRBJ1-5	NA	NA	TGTGCCAGCAGCCTCTCCGGGGAGTTCTATCAGCCCCAGCATTTT	CASSLSGEFYQPQHF
TRBV18	TRBJ2-3	TRBD2	NA	TGTGCCAGCTCACCGACTAGCTCTAGCACAGATACGCAGTATTTT	CASSPTSSSTDTQYF
TRBV19	TRBJ2-7	NA	NA	TGTGCCAGTAGTTTTGGGAGTCTCGACGAGCAGTACTTC	CASSFGSLDEQYF
TRBV5-1	TRBJ1-4	TRBD1	NA	TGCGCCAGCAGCTTGGCGCAGGGGGCGAGAGAAAAACTGTTTTTT	CASSLAQGAREKLFF
TRBV5-1	TRBJ2-1	NA	NA	TGCGCCAGCAGCTTACAGGACAATGAGCAGTTCTTC	CASSLQDNEQFF
TRBV11-2	TRBJ2-1	TRBD2	NA	TGTGCCAGCAGCCTATCCGGGACTAGCGGGAACTGGGATGAGCAGTTCTTC	CASSLSGTSGNWDEQFF
TRBV30	TRBJ2-6	NA	NA	TGTGCCTGGAGTAAAGGGGCGGGGTTTCCTGGGGCCAACGTCCTGACTTTC	CAWSKGAGFPGANVLTF
TRBV5-6	TRBJ1-3	NA	NA	TGTGCCAGCAGCTTCGGGAGCTCTGGAAACACCATATATTTT	CASSFGSSGNTIYF
TRBV15	TRBJ1-1	NA	NA	TGTGCCACCAGCAGAGGTGAGACAGTGAACACTGAAGCTTTCTTT	CATSRGETVNTEAFF
TRBV2	TRBJ2-5	TRBD1	NA	TGTGCCAGCAGCCTGGACAGGGGCGAAGAGACCCAGTACTTC	CASSLDRGEETQYF
TRBV18	TRBJ1-1	NA	NA	TGTGCCAGCTCAACTAACAGGGTTCAGCGGAACACTGAAGCTTTCTTT	CASSTNRVQRNTEAFF
TRBV30	TRBJ1-3	NA	few	TGTGCCTGGAGTTGGCAGGATTTCAACACCATATATTTT	CAWSWQDFNTIYF
TRBV30	TRBJ2-7	TRBD1	NA	TGTGCCTGGAGTCCGGGACAGGGGATGTCCTACGAGCAGTACTTC	CAWSPGQGMSYEQYF
TRBV7-9	TRBJ1-1	NA	NA	TGTGCCAGCGAGGGAACAGGGCCGGCAGCTTTCTTT	CASEGTGPAAFF
TRBV5-4	TRBJ1-3	NA	NA	TGTGCCAGCAGCCCAAGGGGGAGAAACACCATATATTTT	CASSPRGRNTIYF
TRBV4-3	TRBJ2-6	TRBD2	NA	TGCGCCAGCAGCCAAGCCCGCGGGACTAGCGACTCTGGGGCCAACGTCCTGACTTTC	CASSQARGTSDSGANVLTF
TRBV4-1	TRBJ2-7	TRBD1	NA	TGCGCCAGCAGCCAACCCGGGACAGGGAGTGGCGAGCAGTACTTC	CASSQPGTGSGEQYF